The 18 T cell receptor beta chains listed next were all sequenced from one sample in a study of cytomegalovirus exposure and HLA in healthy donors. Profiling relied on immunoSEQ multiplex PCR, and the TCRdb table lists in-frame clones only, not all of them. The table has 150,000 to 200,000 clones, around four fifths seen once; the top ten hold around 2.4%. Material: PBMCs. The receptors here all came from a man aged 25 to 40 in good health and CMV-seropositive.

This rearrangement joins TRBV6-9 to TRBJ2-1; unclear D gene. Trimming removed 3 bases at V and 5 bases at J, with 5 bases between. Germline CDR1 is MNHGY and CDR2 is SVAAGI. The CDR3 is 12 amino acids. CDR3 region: CASSYPDNEQFF. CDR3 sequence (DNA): TGTGCCAGCAGTTACCCCGACAATGAGCAGTTCTTC.

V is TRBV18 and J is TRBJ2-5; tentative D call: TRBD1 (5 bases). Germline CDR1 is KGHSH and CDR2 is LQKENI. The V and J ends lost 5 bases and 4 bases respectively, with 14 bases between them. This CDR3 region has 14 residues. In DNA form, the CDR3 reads TGTGCCAGCTCAACGCAGGGTACGGGAGAGACCCAGTACTTC. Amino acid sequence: CASSTQGTGETQYF.

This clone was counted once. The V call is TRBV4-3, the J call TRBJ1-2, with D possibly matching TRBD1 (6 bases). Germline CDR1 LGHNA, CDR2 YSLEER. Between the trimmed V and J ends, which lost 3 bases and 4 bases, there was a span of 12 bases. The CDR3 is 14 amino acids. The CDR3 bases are TGCGCCAGCAGCCAGTCAGGGGCGACCTATGGCTACACCTTC. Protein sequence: CASSQSGATYGYTF.

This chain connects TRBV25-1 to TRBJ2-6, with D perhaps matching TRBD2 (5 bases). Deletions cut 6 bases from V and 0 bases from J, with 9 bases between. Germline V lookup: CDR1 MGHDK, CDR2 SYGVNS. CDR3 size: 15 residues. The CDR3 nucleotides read TGTGCCAGCAGAGATGGGAGCTCTGGGGCCAACGTCCTGACTTTC. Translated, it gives CASRDGSSGANVLTF.

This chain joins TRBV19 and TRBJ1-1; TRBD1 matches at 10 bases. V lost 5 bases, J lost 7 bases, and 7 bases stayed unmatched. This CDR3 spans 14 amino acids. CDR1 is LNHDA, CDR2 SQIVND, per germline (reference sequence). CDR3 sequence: CASSLRQGAGEAFF. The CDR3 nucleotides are TGTGCCAGTAGTTTAAGACAGGGGGCCGGTGAAGCTTTCTTT.

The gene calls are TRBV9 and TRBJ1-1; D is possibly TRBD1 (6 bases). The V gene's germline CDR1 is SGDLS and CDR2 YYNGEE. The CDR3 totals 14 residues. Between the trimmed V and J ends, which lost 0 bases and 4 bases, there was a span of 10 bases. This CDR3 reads CASSVGEGGTEAFF. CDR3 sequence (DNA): TGTGCCAGCAGCGTAGGGGAAGGGGGCACTGAAGCTTTCTTT.

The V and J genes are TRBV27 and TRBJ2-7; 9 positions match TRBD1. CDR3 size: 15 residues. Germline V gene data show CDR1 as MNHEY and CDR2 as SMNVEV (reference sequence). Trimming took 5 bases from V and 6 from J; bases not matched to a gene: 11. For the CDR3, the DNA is TGTGCCAGCAGTGACCGGGACAGGGTGGTCTCCGAGCAGTACTTC. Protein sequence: CASSDRDRVVSEQYF.

CDR3 in amino acids: CASSSLGFRTGELFF. CDR3 DNA sequence: TGTGCCAGCAGCTCCCTAGGTTTCCGAACCGGGGAGCTGTTTTTT. The genes are TRBV6-5 and TRBJ2-2; D is uncertain. V was shortened by 6 bases and J by 5 bases, with 16 bases between the two germline ends. This CDR3 is 15 amino acids long. CDR1 MNHEY and CDR2 SVGAGI come from the germline V gene.

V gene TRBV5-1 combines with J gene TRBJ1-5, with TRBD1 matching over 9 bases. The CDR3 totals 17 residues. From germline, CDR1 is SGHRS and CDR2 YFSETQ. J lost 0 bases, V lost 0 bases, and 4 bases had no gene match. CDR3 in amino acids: CASSLAPGQGSNQPQHF. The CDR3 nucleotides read TGCGCCAGCAGCTTGGCCCCGGGACAGGGTAGCAATCAGCCCCAGCATTTT.

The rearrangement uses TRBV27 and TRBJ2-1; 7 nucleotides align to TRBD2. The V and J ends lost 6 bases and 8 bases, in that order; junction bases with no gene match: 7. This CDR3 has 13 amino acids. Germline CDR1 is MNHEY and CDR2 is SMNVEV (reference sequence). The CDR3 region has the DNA TGTGCCAGCAGAGGACTAGTTGTGGATGAGCAGTTCTTC. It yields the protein CASRGLVVDEQFF.

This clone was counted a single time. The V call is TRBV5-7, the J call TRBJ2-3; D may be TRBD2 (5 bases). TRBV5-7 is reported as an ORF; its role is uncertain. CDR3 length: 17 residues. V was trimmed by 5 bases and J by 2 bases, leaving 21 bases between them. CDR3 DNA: TGTGCCAGCAGGCGGGTCGGGCCTCCGACGTTCACAGATACGCAGTATTTT. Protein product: CASRRVGPPTFTDTQYF.

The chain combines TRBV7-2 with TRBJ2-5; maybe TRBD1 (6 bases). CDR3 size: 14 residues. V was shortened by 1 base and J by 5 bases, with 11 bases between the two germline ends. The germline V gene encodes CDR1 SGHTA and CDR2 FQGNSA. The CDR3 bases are TGTGCCAGCAGCTTAGGCAGGGGCAGGGAGACCCAGTACTTC. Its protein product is CASSLGRGRETQYF.

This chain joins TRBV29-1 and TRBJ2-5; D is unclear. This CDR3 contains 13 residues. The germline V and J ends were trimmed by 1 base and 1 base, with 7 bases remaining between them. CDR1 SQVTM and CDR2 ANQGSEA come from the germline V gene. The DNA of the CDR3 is TGCAGCGTTGAAGCTGGGCCCCAAGAGACCCAGTACTTC. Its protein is CSVEAGPQETQYF.

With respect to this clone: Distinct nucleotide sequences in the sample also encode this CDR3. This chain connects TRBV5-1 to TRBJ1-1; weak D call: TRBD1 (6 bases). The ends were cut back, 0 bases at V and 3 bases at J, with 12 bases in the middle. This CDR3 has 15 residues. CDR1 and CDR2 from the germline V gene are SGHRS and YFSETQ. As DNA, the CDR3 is TGCGCCAGCAGCTTGGCGGGGGGCGAACACACTGAAGCTTTCTTT. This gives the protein CASSLAGGEHTEAFF.

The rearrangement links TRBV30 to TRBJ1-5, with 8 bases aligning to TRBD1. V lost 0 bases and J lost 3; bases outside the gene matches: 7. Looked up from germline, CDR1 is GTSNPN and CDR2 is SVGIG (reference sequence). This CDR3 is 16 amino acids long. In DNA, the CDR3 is TGTGCCTGGAGTGTATCCGGACAGGGAATCAATCAGCCCCAGCATTTT. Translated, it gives CAWSVSGQGINQPQHF.

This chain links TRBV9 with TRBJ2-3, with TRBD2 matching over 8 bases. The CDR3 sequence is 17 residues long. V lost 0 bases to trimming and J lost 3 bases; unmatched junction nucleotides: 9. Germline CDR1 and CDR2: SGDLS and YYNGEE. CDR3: CASSVVSGGAKTDTQYF. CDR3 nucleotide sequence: TGTGCCAGCAGCGTAGTAAGCGGGGGTGCAAAGACAGATACGCAGTATTTT.

The CDR3 loop reads CASTQGGRVYGYTF. CDR3 nucleotides: TGTGCCAGCACCCAAGGTGGCAGGGTGTACGGCTACACCTTC. The chain combines TRBV2 with TRBJ1-2; possible D gene TRBD1, 5 bases. Germline V gene sequence: CDR1 SNHLY, CDR2 FYNNEI. Trimming cost V 7 bases and J 8 bases, with 20 bases left between them. The CDR3 is 14 amino acids.

The chain's CDR3 is CASSQVWPTDTQYF. CDR3 DNA: TGTGCCAGCAGCCAAGTATGGCCCACAGATACGCAGTATTTT. This chain uses TRBV14 with TRBJ2-3; D is undetermined. V lost 1 base and J lost 2, with 7 bases in between. There are 14 residues in the CDR3. Germline V gene sequence: CDR1 SGHDN, CDR2 FVKESK.